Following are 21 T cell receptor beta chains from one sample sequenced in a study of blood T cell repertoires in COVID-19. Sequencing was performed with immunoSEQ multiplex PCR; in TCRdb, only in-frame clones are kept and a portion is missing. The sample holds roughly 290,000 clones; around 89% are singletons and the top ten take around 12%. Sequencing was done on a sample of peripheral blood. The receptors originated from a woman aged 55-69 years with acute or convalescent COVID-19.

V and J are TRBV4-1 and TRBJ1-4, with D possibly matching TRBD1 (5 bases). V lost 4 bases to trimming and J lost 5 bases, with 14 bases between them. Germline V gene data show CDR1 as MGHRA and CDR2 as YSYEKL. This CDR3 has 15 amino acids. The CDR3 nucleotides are TGCGCCAGCAGCCTAATCCAGGGTTTCAATGAAAAACTGTTTTTT. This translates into CASSLIQGFNEKLFF.

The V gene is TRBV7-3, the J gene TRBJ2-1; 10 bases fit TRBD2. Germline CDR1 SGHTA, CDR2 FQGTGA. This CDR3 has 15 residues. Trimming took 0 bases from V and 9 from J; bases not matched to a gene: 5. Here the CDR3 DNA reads TGTGCCAGCAGCTTAACGGGCCCTAGCGGGAGTGAGCAGTTCTTC. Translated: CASSLTGPSGSEQFF.

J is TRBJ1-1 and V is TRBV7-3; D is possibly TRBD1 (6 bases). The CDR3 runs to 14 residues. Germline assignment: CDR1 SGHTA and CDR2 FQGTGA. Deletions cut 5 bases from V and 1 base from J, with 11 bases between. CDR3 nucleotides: TGTGCCAGCAGCCGGGGACATTCGAACACTGAAGCTTTCTTT. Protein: CASSRGHSNTEAFF.

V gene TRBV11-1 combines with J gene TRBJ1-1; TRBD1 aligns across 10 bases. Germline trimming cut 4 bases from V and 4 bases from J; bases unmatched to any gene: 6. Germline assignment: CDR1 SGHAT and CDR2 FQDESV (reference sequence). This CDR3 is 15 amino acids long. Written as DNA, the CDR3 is TGTGCCAGCAGCTGGGGACAGGGGCCGGGCACTGAAGCTTTCTTT. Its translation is CASSWGQGPGTEAFF.

CDR3 coding DNA: TGTGCCAGCTTACGAGCGGGGGTTCACACAGATACGCAGTATTTT. Protein sequence: CASLRAGVHTDTQYF. This sequence joins TRBV6-5 and TRBJ2-3, with TRBD2 identical over 8 bases. Trimming removed 8 bases from V and 2 bases from J; junction bases left unmatched: 9. The germline CDR1 and CDR2 sequences are MNHEY and SVGAGI. The CDR3 runs 15 residues.

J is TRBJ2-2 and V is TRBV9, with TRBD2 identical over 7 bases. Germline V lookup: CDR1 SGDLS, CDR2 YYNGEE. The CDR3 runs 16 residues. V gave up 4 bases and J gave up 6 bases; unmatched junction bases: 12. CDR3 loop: CASSPSGGGPPGELFF. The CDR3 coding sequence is TGTGCCAGCAGCCCATCGGGGGGAGGCCCCCCCGGGGAGCTGTTTTTT.

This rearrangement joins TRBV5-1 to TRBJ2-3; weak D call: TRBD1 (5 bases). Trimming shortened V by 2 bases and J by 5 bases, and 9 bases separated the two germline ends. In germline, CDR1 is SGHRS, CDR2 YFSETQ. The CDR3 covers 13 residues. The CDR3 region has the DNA TGCGCCAGCAGCTTCATTACAGGAGATACGCAGTATTTT. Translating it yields CASSFITGDTQYF.

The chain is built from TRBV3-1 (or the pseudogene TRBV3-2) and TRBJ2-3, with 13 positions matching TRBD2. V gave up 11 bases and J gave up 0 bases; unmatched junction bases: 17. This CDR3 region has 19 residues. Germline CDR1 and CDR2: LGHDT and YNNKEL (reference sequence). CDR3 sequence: CASRLGGPGLAGSTDTQYF. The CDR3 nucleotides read TGTGCCTCTAGACTAGGGGGACCGGGACTAGCGGGAAGCACAGATACGCAGTATTTT.

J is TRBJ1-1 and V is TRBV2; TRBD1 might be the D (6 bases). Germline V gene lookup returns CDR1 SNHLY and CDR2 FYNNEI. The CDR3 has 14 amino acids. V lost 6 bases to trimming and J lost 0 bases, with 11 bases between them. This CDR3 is CASRGDIMNTEAFF. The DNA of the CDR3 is TGTGCCAGCAGAGGGGACATAATGAACACTGAAGCTTTCTTT.

The CDR3 nucleotides read TGTGCCACCAGTGATTTGTCCCGGGACAGGGGCACGGAGACCCAGTACTTC. It translates to CATSDLSRDRGTETQYF. This sequence joins TRBV24-1 and TRBJ2-5; 10 bases line up with TRBD1. The CDR3 has 17 amino acids. Germline loops: CDR1 KGHDR, CDR2 SFDVKD. V lost 0 bases and J lost 5; bases outside the gene matches: 8.

As DNA, the CDR3 is TGTGCCAGTAGTATCTCAGGGCGACAGCCCCAGCATTTT. Translation gives CASSISGRQPQHF. The chain has TRBV19 and TRBJ1-5; D perhaps matches TRBD1 (5 bases). The CDR3 totals 13 residues. Trimming shortened V by 3 bases and J by 7 bases, and 10 bases separated the two germline ends. Germline V gene sequence: CDR1 LNHDA, CDR2 SQIVND (reference sequence).

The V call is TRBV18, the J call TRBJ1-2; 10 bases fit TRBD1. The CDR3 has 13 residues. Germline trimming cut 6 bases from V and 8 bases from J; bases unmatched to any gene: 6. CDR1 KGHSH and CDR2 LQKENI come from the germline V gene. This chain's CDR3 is CASSHGQGDGYTF. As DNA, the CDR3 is TGTGCCAGCTCGCACGGACAGGGGGACGGCTACACCTTC.

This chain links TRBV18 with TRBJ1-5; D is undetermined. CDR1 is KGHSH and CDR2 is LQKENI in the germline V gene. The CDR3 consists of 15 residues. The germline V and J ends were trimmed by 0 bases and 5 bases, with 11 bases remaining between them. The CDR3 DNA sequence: TGTGCCAGCTCACCACCGGAGTATCCCTATCAGCCCCAGCATTTT. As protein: CASSPPEYPYQPQHF.

In DNA, the CDR3 is TGTGCCAGCAGCCCACCCCGGGACAGGGGAGGCACTAATGAAAAACTGTTTTTT. Amino acid sequence: CASSPPRDRGGTNEKLFF. The chain employs TRBV28 and TRBJ1-4; 10 nucleotides align to TRBD1. This CDR3 region has 18 residues. CDR1 is MDHEN and CDR2 is SYDVKM in the germline V gene. The V segment lost 6 bases and the J segment 2 bases; nucleotides outside the gene matches: 12.

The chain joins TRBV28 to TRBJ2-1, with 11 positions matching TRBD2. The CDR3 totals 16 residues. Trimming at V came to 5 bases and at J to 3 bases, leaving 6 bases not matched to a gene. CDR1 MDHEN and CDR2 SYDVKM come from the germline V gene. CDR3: CASSPGTSGVYNEQFF. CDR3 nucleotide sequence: TGTGCCAGCAGTCCCGGGACTAGCGGAGTCTACAATGAGCAGTTCTTC. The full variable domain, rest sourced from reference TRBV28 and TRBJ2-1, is DVKVTQSSRYLVKRTGEKVFLECVQDMDHENMFWYRQDPGLGLRLIYFSYDVKMKEKGDIPEGYSVSREKKERFSLILESASTNQTSMYLCASSPGTSGVYNEQFFGPGTRLTVL.

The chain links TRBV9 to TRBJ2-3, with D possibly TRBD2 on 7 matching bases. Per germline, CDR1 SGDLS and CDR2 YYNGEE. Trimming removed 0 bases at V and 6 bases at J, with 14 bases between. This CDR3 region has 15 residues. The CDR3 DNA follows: TGTGCCAGCAGCGTAGGTGGGGGGGCCGATGATACGCAGTATTTT. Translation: CASSVGGGADDTQYF.

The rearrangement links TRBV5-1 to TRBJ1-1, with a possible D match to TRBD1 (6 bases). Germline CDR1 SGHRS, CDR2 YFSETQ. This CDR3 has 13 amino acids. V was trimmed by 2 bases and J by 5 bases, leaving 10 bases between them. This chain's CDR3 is CASSFLGGTEAFF. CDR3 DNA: TGCGCCAGCAGCTTCTTAGGGGGAACTGAAGCTTTCTTT.

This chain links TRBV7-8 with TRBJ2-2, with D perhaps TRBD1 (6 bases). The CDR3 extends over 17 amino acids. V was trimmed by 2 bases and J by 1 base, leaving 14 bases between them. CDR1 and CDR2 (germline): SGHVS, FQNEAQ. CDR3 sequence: CASSLIRPTGNTGELFF. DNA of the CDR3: TGTGCCAGCAGCTTAATCAGGCCGACAGGGAACACCGGGGAGCTGTTTTTT.

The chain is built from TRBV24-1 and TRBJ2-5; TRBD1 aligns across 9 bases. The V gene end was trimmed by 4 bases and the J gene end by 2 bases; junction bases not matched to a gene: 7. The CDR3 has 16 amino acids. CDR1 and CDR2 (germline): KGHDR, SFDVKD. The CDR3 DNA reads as TGTGCCACCAGTGACTATGGACAGGGGAGGCAAGAGACCCAGTACTTC. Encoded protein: CATSDYGQGRQETQYF.

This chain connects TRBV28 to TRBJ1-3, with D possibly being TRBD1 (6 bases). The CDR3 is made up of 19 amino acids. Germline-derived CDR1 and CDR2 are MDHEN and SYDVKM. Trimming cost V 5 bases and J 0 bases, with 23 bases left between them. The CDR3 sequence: CASSPPFPDRRSSGNTIYF. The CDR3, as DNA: TGTGCCAGCAGTCCCCCTTTCCCAGACAGGAGGAGCTCTGGAAACACCATATATTTT.

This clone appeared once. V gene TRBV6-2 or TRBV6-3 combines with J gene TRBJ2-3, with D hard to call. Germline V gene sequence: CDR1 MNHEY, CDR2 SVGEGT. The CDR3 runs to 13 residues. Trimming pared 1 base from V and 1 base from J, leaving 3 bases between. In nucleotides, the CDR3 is TGTGCCAGCAGTTACTGGCGCACAGATACGCAGTATTTT. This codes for CASSYWRTDTQYF.